Presented here are 21 T cell receptor beta chains from one specimen sequenced in a study of CD8 T cells in Susac syndrome. RNA totalling roughly 0.5 to 1 ug underwent reverse transcription with random hexamers. TCRdb reanalysed the immunoSEQ multiplex PCR reads using MiXCR and keeps one entry per CDR3 protein. This table has under 200,000 distinct CDR3 sequences, roughly 95% appearing once. Source material: CD8+ T cells from PBMCs. The source is a human donor with multiple sclerosis.

This chain joins TRBV27 and TRBJ2-3, with D unclear. The CDR3 loop spans 15 amino acids. V lost 3 bases to trimming and J lost 0 bases, with 10 bases between them. Germline-derived CDR1 and CDR2 are MNHEY and SMNVEV (reference sequence). For the CDR3, the DNA is TGTGCCAGCAGTTTCTATCCTACTAGCACAGATACGCAGTATTTT. Residues: CASSFYPTSTDTQYF.

This rearrangement joins TRBV28 to TRBJ1-2; D not resolved. The ends were cut back, 5 bases at V and 2 bases at J, with 9 bases in the middle. The CDR3 extends over 13 amino acids. CDR1 and CDR2 (germline): MDHEN, SYDVKM. DNA of the CDR3: TGTGCCAGCAGTCCGGGTAACAACTATGGCTACACCTTC. Its translation: CASSPGNNYGYTF.

The V call is TRBV29-1, the J call TRBJ2-7; 8 bases map to TRBD2. The CDR3 runs 13 residues. CDR1 is SQVTM and CDR2 is ANQGSEA in the germline V gene. J lost 3 bases, V lost 7 bases, and 8 bases had no gene match. The CDR3 protein is CSGGAGGGYEQYF. The CDR3, as DNA: TGCAGCGGGGGTGCGGGGGGCGGCTACGAGCAGTACTTC.

The chain carries TRBV19 and TRBJ1-1; 9 nucleotides agree with TRBD1. The CDR3 spans 15 residues. Germline V gene sequence: CDR1 LNHDA, CDR2 SQIVND (reference sequence). V lost 6 bases to trimming and J lost 5 bases; unmatched junction nucleotides: 10. This chain's CDR3 is CASSLTGGAGTEAFF. The CDR3 DNA sequence: TGTGCCAGTAGCCTAACAGGGGGCGCGGGGACTGAAGCTTTCTTT.

The CDR3 nucleotides are TGTGCCAGCACCCCCGGGCTAGCGGCGAACAATGAGCAGTTCTTC. Translating gives CASTPGLAANNEQFF. The J gene is TRBJ2-1, the V gene TRBV7-7; 7 bases align to TRBD2. Unmatched junction bases numbered 11, after V lost 7 bases and J lost 5 bases. The CDR3 extends over 15 amino acids. Germline CDR1 is SSHAT and CDR2 is FNYEAQ (reference sequence).

This clonotype has only one observation. V is TRBV28 and J is TRBJ2-3; 7 positions agree with TRBD2. The CDR3 has 18 residues. V shed 5 bases and J 2 bases; nucleotides not matched to a gene: 16. Germline lookup yields CDR1 MDHEN and CDR2 SYDVKM. CDR3 nucleotide sequence: TGTGCCAGCAGTCAACGATTAGGGCTAGCGGAATTCACAGATACGCAGTATTTT. Amino acid sequence: CASSQRLGLAEFTDTQYF.

This clonotype was seen once. The chain combines TRBV14 with TRBJ1-1; unclear D gene. Per germline, CDR1 SGHDN and CDR2 FVKESK. The CDR3 is 16 residues long. V shed 4 bases and J shed 1 base, with 16 bases lying between them. In DNA, the CDR3 is TGTGCCAGCAGCCCGCCGCGGGCAGTACGGAACACTGAAGCTTTCTTT. Protein sequence: CASSPPRAVRNTEAFF.

This sequence joins TRBV30 and TRBJ1-5, with D unresolved. V was pared by 1 base and J by 2 bases, with 9 bases between. Looked up from germline, CDR1 is GTSNPN and CDR2 is SVGIG (reference sequence). The CDR3 extends over 14 amino acids. The CDR3: CAWSGGYGNQPQHF. The CDR3 nucleotides are TGTGCCTGGAGTGGCGGGTACGGCAATCAGCCCCAGCATTTT.

The rearrangement links TRBV20-1 to TRBJ2-5, with D unresolved. Germline CDR1 DFQATT, CDR2 SNEGSKA (reference sequence). The V gene lost 6 bases and the J gene lost 3 bases, with 17 bases spanning the gap. CDR3 size: 14 residues. The CDR3, as DNA: TGCAGTGCCACCTCGCCCTACGGAAAAGAGACCCAGTACTTC. Amino acids: CSATSPYGKETQYF.

This clonotype was seen a handful of times. The chain links TRBV27 to TRBJ2-7; no definite D call. The CDR3 runs 13 residues. V was pared by 9 bases and J by 3 bases, with 15 bases between. The V gene's germline CDR1 is MNHEY and CDR2 SMNVEV (reference sequence). In nucleotides, the CDR3 is TGTGCCAGTAGTCTTGGACCGAACTACGAGCAGTACTTC. Protein: CASSLGPNYEQYF.

The chain couples TRBV5-6 to TRBJ2-7; unclear D gene. Trimming removed 0 bases from V and 3 bases from J, with 10 bases in between. The germline V gene encodes CDR1 SGHDT and CDR2 YYEEEE. This CDR3 has 14 residues. The CDR3 reads CASSLGEQRYEQYF. CDR3 coding DNA: TGTGCCAGCAGCTTGGGGGAACAGCGCTACGAGCAGTACTTC.

V is TRBV11-2 and J is TRBJ2-3; TRBD1 matches at 7 bases. The CDR3 is 15 residues long. V gave up 5 bases and J gave up 6 bases; unmatched junction bases: 11. CDR1 and CDR2 from the germline V gene are SGHAT and FQNNGV. CDR3 amino acids: CASSDTGDRADTQYF. The DNA of the CDR3 is TGTGCCAGCAGCGACACAGGGGACCGCGCGGATACGCAGTATTTT.

The genes are TRBV5-6 and TRBJ1-1; 7 nucleotides line up with TRBD1. Per the germline V gene, CDR1 is SGHDT and CDR2 is YYEEEE. The ends lost 6 bases at V and 6 bases at J; junction bases unmatched: 11. This CDR3 spans 14 amino acids. The CDR3 loop is CASTPFLRGPEAFF. The DNA for the CDR3 is TGTGCCAGCACCCCCTTCCTGAGGGGGCCTGAAGCTTTCTTT.

The chain uses TRBV12-3 or TRBV12-4 and TRBJ1-5, with TRBD1 matching 9 bases. V was pared by 4 bases and J by 1 base, with 8 bases of the junction left unmatched. The CDR3 has 17 amino acids. The CDR3 loop is CASSSGTGLGSNQPQHF. The CDR3 DNA reads as TGTGCCAGCAGTTCCGGGACAGGGCTAGGAAGCAATCAGCCCCAGCATTTT.

The chain recombines TRBV2 with TRBJ1-2, with D unclear. The CDR3 covers 14 residues. CDR1 SNHLY and CDR2 FYNNEI come from the germline V gene. V lost 2 bases, J lost 2 bases, and 9 bases lay in between. The CDR3 here is CASSESPENYGYTF. In DNA, the CDR3 is TGTGCCAGCAGTGAATCGCCCGAAAACTATGGCTACACCTTC. Variable domain in full (rest from reference TRBV2 and TRBJ1-2): EPEVTQTPSHQVTQMGQEVILRCVPISNHLYFYWYRQILGQKVEFLVSFYNNEISEKSEIFDDQFSVERPDGSNFTLKIRSTKLEDSAMYFCASSESPENYGYTFGSGTRLTVV.

V gene TRBV29-1 combines with J gene TRBJ2-5; D not certain. V was trimmed by 3 bases and J by 5 bases, leaving 4 bases between them. This CDR3 has 10 amino acids. Germline V gene data show CDR1 as SQVTM and CDR2 as ANQGSEA. The CDR3, as DNA: TGCAGCGTTGAGGTTGAGACCCAGTACTTC. This gives the protein CSVEVETQYF.

The J gene is TRBJ1-1, the V gene TRBV12-5; no definite D call. Germline CDR1 reads LGHNT; CDR2 reads FRNRAP. The CDR3 length is 15 residues. V was pared by 2 bases and J by 4 bases, with 14 bases between. For the CDR3, the DNA is TGTGCTAGTGGTTTGATTTCAACCGGTAGCACTGAAGCTTTCTTT. This translates into CASGLISTGSTEAFF.

The CDR3, as DNA: TGCAGCGTTGCCCAGCGGGAGGGCCGTTCCCCCTACGAGCAGTACTTC. It translates to CSVAQREGRSPYEQYF. The chain combines TRBV29-1 with TRBJ2-7; 10 positions match TRBD2. Losses at the gene ends were 4 bases for V and 2 bases for J; bases not matched to a gene: 11. Germline CDR1 SQVTM, CDR2 ANQGSEA. The CDR3 has 16 residues.

The chain carries TRBV5-1 and TRBJ1-1, with no clear D. The CDR3 has 15 amino acids. The germline V gene encodes CDR1 SGHRS and CDR2 YFSETQ. Trimming cost V 0 bases and J 4 bases, with 13 bases left between them. CDR3 in amino acids: CASSLDLAVGTEAFF. The CDR3 DNA reads TGCGCCAGCAGCTTGGATCTCGCGGTTGGCACTGAAGCTTTCTTT.

The CDR3 reads CSVEGRENTGELFF. As DNA, the CDR3 is TGCAGCGTTGAAGGCAGGGAAAACACCGGGGAGCTGTTTTTT. The chain is built from TRBV29-1 and TRBJ2-2; D perhaps matches TRBD1 (5 bases). This CDR3 has 14 residues. Germline CDR1 reads SQVTM; CDR2 reads ANQGSEA. The germline V and J ends were trimmed by 1 base and 2 bases, with 8 bases remaining between them.

The genes are TRBV5-1 and TRBJ1-2; D gene unclear. V lost 2 bases to trimming and J lost 4 bases, with 18 bases between them. CDR1 and CDR2 from the germline V gene are SGHRS and YFSETQ. CDR3 size: 16 residues. CDR3 sequence: CASSFRPSAQGYGYTF. The CDR3 DNA follows: TGCGCCAGCAGCTTTCGCCCGTCAGCCCAAGGCTATGGCTACACCTTC.